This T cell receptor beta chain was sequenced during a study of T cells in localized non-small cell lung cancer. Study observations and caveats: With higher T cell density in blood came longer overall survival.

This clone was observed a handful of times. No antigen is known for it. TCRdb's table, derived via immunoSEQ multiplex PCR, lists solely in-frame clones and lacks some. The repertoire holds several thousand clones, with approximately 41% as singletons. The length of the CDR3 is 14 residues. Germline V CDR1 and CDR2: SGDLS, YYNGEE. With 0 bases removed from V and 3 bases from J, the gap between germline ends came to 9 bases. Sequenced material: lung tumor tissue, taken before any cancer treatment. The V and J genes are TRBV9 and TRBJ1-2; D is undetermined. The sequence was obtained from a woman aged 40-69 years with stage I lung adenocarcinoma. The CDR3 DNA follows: TGTGCCAGCAGCGTAGTTGGGAGGGACTATGGCTACACCTTC. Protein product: CASSVVGRDYGYTF.